Presented here are 20 T cell receptor beta chains from one specimen sequenced in a study of T cells expressing NK-cell markers. TCRdb re-called the 5' RACE reads; one entry per CDR3 protein, DNA not given. The clone table shows about 260,000 distinct CDR3 sequences, with the ten largest holding about 0.4%. Sequenced input: blood T cells: a sorted CD56 or NKG2C T cell subset, CD4+ or CD8+ T cells, or bulk PBMC T cells (not recorded which). The receptors derive from a man aged 18 to 29 in good health.

The V call is TRBV12-3 or TRBV12-4, the J call TRBJ2-3; TCRdb gives TRBD2 as the D gene, but with no DNA this cannot be confirmed. This CDR3 spans 16 amino acids. The CDR3 loop reads CASSLWAPKPTDTQYF.

This chain links TRBV30 with TRBJ2-7; TCRdb lists TRBD2, though no DNA is available to test this call. From germline, CDR1 is GTSNPN and CDR2 SVGIG (reference sequence). The CDR3 has 16 amino acids. This CDR3 reads CAWIQGWPSGSYEQYF.

The gene calls are TRBV29-1 and TRBJ1-6; TCRdb designates TRBD1, a call that cannot be tested without DNA. This CDR3 is built from 13 residues. Germline V lookup: CDR1 SQVTM, CDR2 ANQGSEA. CDR3 loop: CSVRQGSRSPLHF.

CDR3 sequence: CASSVTDHGANVLTF. The gene calls are TRBV2 and TRBJ2-6; TCRdb proposes TRBD1, but this gene call is untestable without DNA. CDR1 is SNHLY, CDR2 FYNNEI, per germline. The length of the CDR3 is 15 residues.

J is TRBJ2-1 and V is TRBV5-1. This CDR3 is built from 15 residues. Looked up from germline, CDR1 is SGHRS and CDR2 is YFSETQ. CDR3: CASSLDTSPYNEQFF.

V and J are TRBV6-6 and TRBJ2-1. CDR3 length: 13 residues. The V gene's germline CDR1 is MNHNY and CDR2 SVGAGI (reference sequence). CDR3 protein: CATRIESYNEQFF.

V gene TRBV6-2 or TRBV6-3 combines with J gene TRBJ2-3; as DNA is missing, the TRBD2 call by TCRdb cannot be tested. CDR3 length equals 15 residues. In germline, CDR1 is MNHEY, CDR2 SVGEGT. The CDR3 reads CASSTGLAGTDTQYF.

The gene calls are TRBV24-1 and TRBJ2-1; TCRdb lists TRBD2, though no DNA is available to test this call. In germline, CDR1 is KGHDR, CDR2 SFDVKD. This CDR3 comprises 14 residues. CDR3 sequence: CATSDSGGYNEQFF.

This sequence joins TRBV19 and TRBJ2-3; the D call from TCRdb, TRBD2, cannot be confirmed without DNA. Germline V lookup: CDR1 LNHDA, CDR2 SQIVND (reference sequence). This CDR3 is 14 amino acids long. This CDR3 is CASSIGGIRDTQYF.

Here the CDR3 reads CASKGPGVTDTQYF. The chain combines TRBV10-1 with TRBJ2-3; TCRdb returns TRBD1, unconfirmable since there is no DNA. The CDR3 covers 14 residues. CDR1 and CDR2 (germline): WNHNN, SYGVQD (reference sequence).

The rearrangement uses TRBV12-3 or TRBV12-4 and TRBJ2-2; checking the TCRdb D call of TRBD1 is not possible without DNA. The CDR3 length is 14 residues. The chain's CDR3 is CASTPLGSAGELFF.

The V gene is TRBV5-5, the J gene TRBJ1-5. This CDR3 region has 13 residues. CDR1 and CDR2 from the germline V gene are SGHKS and YYEKEE (reference sequence). CDR3 region: CASSSTLEQPQHF.

The chain employs TRBV20-1 and TRBJ2-1; the TCRdb call, TRBD1, lacks DNA for checking. The germline V gene encodes CDR1 DFQATT and CDR2 SNEGSKA (reference sequence). The CDR3 contains 14 residues. CDR3 residues: CSASRGTLYNEQFF.

J is TRBJ2-5 and V is TRBV7-2; without DNA, the TCRdb call of TRBD1 cannot be checked. CDR3 length: 15 amino acids. CDR1 and CDR2 from the germline V gene are SGHTA and FQGNSA. CDR3 sequence reads: CASSLAGQGTRTQYF.

This CDR3 reads CASVRTGTHTEAFF. The chain is built from TRBV6-2 or TRBV6-3 and TRBJ1-1; without DNA, the TCRdb call of TRBD1 cannot be checked. Germline CDR1 is MNHEY and CDR2 is SVGEGT. The CDR3 contains 14 residues.

The gene calls are TRBV24-1 and TRBJ2-1; the TCRdb D gene call, TRBD2, has no DNA to confirm it. Germline loops: CDR1 KGHDR, CDR2 SFDVKD. This CDR3 contains 19 residues. CDR3 sequence reads: CATSDIGTSGWASYNEQFF.

The chain has TRBV6-2 or TRBV6-3 and TRBJ2-3. The CDR3 covers 12 residues. Germline assignment: CDR1 MNHEY and CDR2 SVGEGT. The CDR3 reads CASSYVADTQYF.

The V gene is TRBV6-4, the J gene TRBJ2-1; TCRdb lists TRBD2, though no DNA is available to test this call. Germline lookup yields CDR1 MRHNA and CDR2 SNTAGT. The CDR3 spans 15 residues. The CDR3 here is CASSVEGGPFNEQFF.

V gene TRBV20-1 combines with J gene TRBJ2-1. The CDR3 is 12 residues long. CDR1 is DFQATT, CDR2 SNEGSKA, per germline (reference sequence). CDR3: CSARDLAPQQFF.

V is TRBV30 and J is TRBJ2-5; the TCRdb D gene call, TRBD2, has no DNA to confirm it. CDR1 is GTSNPN, CDR2 SVGIG, per germline (reference sequence). This CDR3 has 15 amino acids. The CDR3 reads CAWSDIGGNWETQYF. Full variable domain (missing parts from reference TRBV30 and TRBJ2-5): SQTIHQWPATLVQPVGSPLSLECTVEGTSNPNLYWYRQAAGRGLQLLFYSVGIGQISSEVPQNLSASRPQDRQFILSSKKLLLSDSGFYLCAWSDIGGNWETQYFGPGTRLLVL.